A selection of T cell receptor beta chains follows, all from one sample in a study of blood T cell repertoires in COVID-19. Sequenced by immunoSEQ multiplex PCR; TCRdb stores in-frame clones only, minus some. The top ten hold 4% to 4.5% of the sample, which has roughly 250,000 clones, more than 65% seen once. The sequenced sample consisted of peripheral blood. These receptors came from a woman aged 40 to 49 with active or convalescent COVID-19. The CDR3 runs from the conserved cysteine through the conserved F or W. The D gene is left open where the match is weak. Expanded clones are given a class, and other clones once, few, many or no size at all.

few	NA	TRBV5-6	TRBJ2-2	TGTGCCAGCAGCTCGGGACTTCACACCGGGGAGCTGTTTTTT	CASSSGLHTGELFF
NA	NA	TRBV4-1	TRBJ1-6	TGCGCCAGCAGCCAAGAAGGATTAGGAGTTTCACCCCTCCACTTT	CASSQEGLGVSPLHF
few	TRBD1	TRBV5-1	TRBJ2-7	TGCGCCAGCAGCTTGGAGTCAGGACAGGACTACGAGCAGTACTTC	CASSLESGQDYEQYF
NA	NA	TRBV15	TRBJ1-2	TGTGCCACCAGACAGGAGTTGTCCTCCTATGGCTACACCTTC	CATRQELSSYGYTF
NA	TRBD1	TRBV7-8	TRBJ1-2	TGTGCCAGCAGCTTAGGGACAGGGATCTATGGCTACACCTTC	CASSLGTGIYGYTF
NA	NA	TRBV7-2	TRBJ2-3	TGTGCCAGCAGCTGGGCGGGGGCCAGCACAGATACGCAGTATTTT	CASSWAGASTDTQYF
NA	NA	TRBV11-2	TRBJ2-7	TGTGCCAGCAGCACAGGTCCCTACGAGCAGTACTTC	CASSTGPYEQYF
NA	NA	TRBV6-5	TRBJ1-5	TGTGCCAGCGGATCCGGGACATATCAGCCCCAGCATTTT	CASGSGTYQPQHF
once	NA	TRBV5-1	TRBJ1-4	TGCGCCAGCAGCTTGGACAGGAGAAAAACAACTAATGAAAAACTGTTTTTT	CASSLDRRKTTNEKLFF
NA	NA	TRBV3-1/TRBV3-2	TRBJ1-1	TGTGCCAGCAGCCAAGGGGGGGGGAACACTGAAGCTTTCTTT	CASSQGGGNTEAFF
few	TRBD1	TRBV10-3	TRBJ1-2	TGTGCCATCAGTGGGGACAGTTATGGCTACACCTTC	CAISGDSYGYTF
NA	TRBD2	TRBV7-2	TRBJ2-5	TGTGCCAGCAGGACGGGGGGCCAAGAGACCCAGTACTTC	CASRTGGQETQYF
NA	TRBD1	TRBV7-3	TRBJ1-1	TGTGCCAGCAGCCTCAGACAGGGTGCTGAAGCTTTCTTT	CASSLRQGAEAFF
NA	TRBD1	TRBV11-2	TRBJ2-7	TGTGCCAGCACCCGGGACAGTGTAGTTTTTGTGCAGTACTTC	CASTRDSVVFVQYF
NA	NA	TRBV6-5	TRBJ1-6	TGTGCCAGCAGTTTGACAGATTCACCCCTCCACTTT	CASSLTDSPLHF
NA	NA	TRBV6-5	TRBJ2-7	TGTGCCAGCACCTCAGCTCAGGGTCGTTCCGAGCAGTACTTC	CASTSAQGRSEQYF
medium-sized	TRBD1	TRBV5-1	TRBJ1-2	TGCGCCAGCAGCTTGGGGAAGGGACAGGGAGGACTCTATGGCTACACCTTC	CASSLGKGQGGLYGYTF
NA	TRBD1	TRBV2	TRBJ1-1	TGTGCCAGCAGCCCAGGGGGCTGGAACACTGAAGCTTTCTTT	CASSPGGWNTEAFF
NA	NA	TRBV10-3	TRBJ1-1	TGTGCCATCACCAAATCTGGGCGGAACACTGAAGCTTTCTTT	CAITKSGRNTEAFF
NA	TRBD2	TRBV10-3	TRBJ2-1	TGTGCCATCAGTGCGATCACTAGCGGGGGGGCCAATGAGCAGTTCTTC	CAISAITSGGANEQFF
NA	TRBD1	TRBV6-6	TRBJ1-4	TGTGCCAGCAGACAGGGGCGCATTAATGAAAAACTGTTTTTT	CASRQGRINEKLFF
NA	NA	TRBV9	TRBJ1-6	TGTGCCAGCAGCGACCGAGGGAGCTCCTATAATTCACCCCTCCACTTT	CASSDRGSSYNSPLHF